The entry below gives a single T cell receptor (beta chain) sequence along with its context. Germline lookup yields CDR1 SGHTA and CDR2 FQGNSA. The CDR3 contains 16 residues. The V gene end was trimmed by 0 bases and the J gene end by 9 bases; junction bases not matched to a gene: 10. An even split of each subset's genomic DNA across several immunoSEQ plates was performed. Clones were sequenced by immunoSEQ multiplex PCR, and TCRdb holds only the in-frame ones, with some missing. The sample yields 2 million to 3 million clones, roughly 93% seen once. This record belongs to a study of shared clonotypes between healthy human individuals.

The sample comprised naive CD4+ T cells from PBMCs. The sample's subset: CD45RA+ positively selected. The chain joins TRBV7-2 to TRBJ2-4; 8 positions agree with TRBD2. This clonotype was obtained from a man aged 18-30 years in good health. Some clones in this sample may be carry-over from other donors' samples. CDR3 sequence reads: CASSLASGGRTGIQYF. The CDR3 DNA reads as TGTGCCAGCAGCTTAGCCTCTGGCGGGAGGACCGGCATTCAGTACTTC.